Presented here are 17 T cell receptor beta chains from one specimen sequenced in a study of T-cell reconstitution after alpha-beta-depleted transplantation in children (dated by TCRdb to 2016 to 2017). The protocol used for the library was PCR. TCRdb shows the sequencer as Illumina HiSeq 2500. Molecular barcoding was employed in the preparation of TCR libraries, with unique molecular identifiers being used to normalize TCRbeta repertoire quantification. The public reads were run again by TCRdb, first through fastp at Q25 and then through MiXCR, and only productive beta chains were kept. Identical CDR3 proteins give one entry, which carries the most common genes and DNA. The sample table shows about 280,000 distinct CDR3 sequences, and 11% are seen once. About a quarter of the sample goes to the ten largest clones. The treatment or condition label corresponds to: allogeneic hematopoietic cell transplantation with graft depleted of TCRalphabeta T cells and CD19 B cells.

The input for sequencing was peripheral blood, taken 180 days after TCRalphabeta/CD19-depleted stem cell transplant. The receptors were sampled from a male patient between 2 and 9 years old who had a stem cell transplant for chronic granulomatous disease, so the T cells may come from the graft donor.

In this sample, this clonotype turned up many times. This chain uses TRBV11-2 with TRBJ2-3; TRBD2 matches at 10 bases. Germline trimming cut 1 base from V and 5 bases from J; bases unmatched to any gene: 12. CDR3 size: 18 residues. CDR1 and CDR2 (germline): SGHAT, FQNNGV. This chain's CDR3 is CASSLGRQREGRRDTQYF. In nucleotides, the CDR3 is TGTGCCAGCAGCTTAGGTCGTCAGCGGGAGGGCCGGAGAGATACGCAGTATTTT.

This clonotype was seen repeatedly, ten times or more. The chain has TRBV4-3 and TRBJ1-1; the match to TRBD1 covers 8 bases. The V gene's germline CDR1 is LGHNA and CDR2 YSLEER. The ends lost 1 base at V and 2 bases at J; junction bases unmatched: 3. The CDR3 is 15 amino acids. CDR3: CASSQVDRGNTEAFF. DNA for the CDR3: TGCGCCAGCAGCCAAGTCGACAGGGGCAACACTGAAGCTTTCTTT.

This clonotype occurred a few times. This chain connects TRBV18 to TRBJ1-2; the D gene is possibly TRBD1 (6 bases). Germline V lookup: CDR1 KGHSH, CDR2 LQKENI. CDR3 size: 18 residues. Trimming shortened V by 1 base and J by 3 bases, and 21 bases separated the two germline ends. The CDR3 coding sequence is TGTGCCAGCTCACCACTGCAGGGGAGTTCTCCCCTTTACTATGGCTACACCTTC. Its translation is CASSPLQGSSPLYYGYTF.

This clonotype was recorded many times. The chain employs TRBV7-2 and TRBJ1-1; 8 bases map to TRBD1. The ends lost 4 bases at V and 5 bases at J; junction bases unmatched: 15. The CDR3 spans 17 residues. The germline V gene encodes CDR1 SGHTA and CDR2 FQGNSA. For the CDR3, the DNA is TGTGCCAGCAGCTCGACAGGGGAGAACGAGTTAAAAACTGAAGCTTTCTTT. This sequence encodes CASSSTGENELKTEAFF.

This clonotype was counted ten times or more. V gene TRBV5-1 combines with J gene TRBJ2-5; D gene uncertain. There are 13 residues in the CDR3. Germline V CDR1 and CDR2: SGHRS, YFSETQ. Trimming stripped 2 bases from V and 5 bases from J, with 10 bases between. CDR3 in DNA: TGCGCCAGCAGCTTCGCCTTGGGGGAGACCCAGTACTTC. Encoded protein: CASSFALGETQYF.

This clonotype was seen repeatedly, ten times or more. V is TRBV20-1 and J is TRBJ2-1, with 10 bases that match TRBD2. This CDR3 contains 16 residues. V lost 4 bases to trimming and J lost 0 bases; unmatched junction nucleotides: 6. The germline gives CDR1 DFQATT, CDR2 SNEGSKA (reference sequence). The DNA for the CDR3 is TGCAGTGCTAAACAAGCGGGGGGGCGCTCCTACAATGAGCAGTTCTTC. Protein product: CSAKQAGGRSYNEQFF.

This clonotype was counted at least ten times. The chain links TRBV10-3 to TRBJ2-1, with TRBD2 as a possible D gene (5 bases). The V gene lost 10 bases and the J gene lost 3 bases, with 13 bases spanning the gap. Per germline, CDR1 ENHRY and CDR2 SYGVKD. The CDR3 runs 13 residues. The CDR3, as DNA: TGTGCCACCGGACTGATACACTACAATGAGCAGTTCTTC. As protein: CATGLIHYNEQFF.

This clonotype was observed at least ten times. This chain joins TRBV5-5 and TRBJ2-3; the match to TRBD2 covers 7 bases. After removal of 1 base from V and 2 bases from J, the junction contained 4 bases not matched to a gene. The CDR3 has 15 residues. Germline V gene data show CDR1 as SGHKS and CDR2 as YYEKEE (reference sequence). In DNA, the CDR3 is TGTGCCAGCAGCTTGATTGCGGGAGTCACAGATACGCAGTATTTT. The encoded protein is CASSLIAGVTDTQYF.

In its sample, this clonotype was seen many times. The rearrangement uses TRBV7-2 and TRBJ2-7, with D unclear. Germline V CDR1 and CDR2: SGHTA, FQGNSA. There are 14 residues in the CDR3. Trimming stripped 8 bases from V and 3 bases from J, with 17 bases between. CDR3 in DNA: TGTGCCAGCGGGTCGGTGGCGACTCACTACGAGCAGTACTTC. Its translation: CASGSVATHYEQYF. The full variable domain, its missing parts supplied by reference TRBV7-2 and TRBJ2-7, is GAGVSQSPSNKVTEKGKDVELRCDPISGHTALYWYRQSLGQGLEFLIYFQGNSAPDKSGLPSDRFSAERTGGSVSTLTIQRTQQEDSAVYLCASGSVATHYEQYFGPGTRLTVT.

In its sample, this clonotype was seen many times. The chain has TRBV7-7 and TRBJ2-7; 11 nucleotides match TRBD2. The CDR3 loop spans 16 amino acids. CDR1 and CDR2 (germline): SSHAT, FNYEAQ (reference sequence). The CDR3 reads CAGRGRLAGSFYEQYF. The DNA for the CDR3 is TGTGCAGGGAGAGGGCGACTAGCGGGATCGTTCTACGAGCAGTACTTC.

Ten or more counts support this clonotype. The rearrangement uses TRBV27 and TRBJ2-1; 7 bases align to TRBD2. This CDR3 is 12 amino acids long. Trimming took 0 bases from V and 14 from J; bases not matched to a gene: 4. Germline V gives CDR1 MNHEY, CDR2 SMNVEV (reference sequence). CDR3 region: CASSLSGRGEFF. The CDR3, as DNA: TGTGCCAGCAGTTTATCGGGCCGGGGGGAGTTCTTC.

On this clonotype itself: A read error may be the cause here, since a much bigger clone is one base away. This sequence joins TRBV15 and TRBJ2-2, with D maybe TRBD2 (5 bases). The CDR3 consists of 12 residues. The germline V gene has CDR1 LNHNV and CDR2 YYDKDF (reference sequence). As DNA, the CDR3 is TGTGCCACCAGCAGAGTTTCCGGGGAGCTGTCTTTT. Translating it yields CATSRVSGELSF. Combining the CDR3 with reference TRBV15 and TRBJ2-2 gives the whole variable domain DAMVIQNPRYQVTQFGKPVTLSCSQTLNHNVMYWYQQKSSQAPKLLFHYYDKDFNNEADTPDNFQSRRPNTSFCFLDIRSPGLGDTAMYLCATSRVSGELSFGEGSRLTVL.

This clonotype has at least ten counts. The chain couples TRBV7-2 to TRBJ2-1; 7 bases line up with TRBD2. The CDR3 runs to 15 residues. Germline lookup yields CDR1 SGHTA and CDR2 FQGNSA. Losses at the gene ends were 2 bases for V and 2 bases for J; bases not matched to a gene: 3. Here the CDR3 reads CASSLLGGAYNEQFF. The CDR3 nucleotides read TGTGCCAGCAGCTTACTTGGGGGGGCCTACAATGAGCAGTTCTTC. The whole variable domain, remainder taken from reference TRBV7-2 and TRBJ2-1, is GAGVSQSPSNKVTEKGKDVELRCDPISGHTALYWYRQSLGQGLEFLIYFQGNSAPDKSGLPSDRFSAERTGGSVSTLTIQRTQQEDSAVYLCASSLLGGAYNEQFFGPGTRLTVL.

This clonotype has a count of ten or more. This chain's CDR3 is CASSPGLVGNGSAGYTF. The CDR3 DNA is TGCGCCAGCAGCCCCGGTTTGGTAGGTAACGGGTCTGCTGGCTACACCTTC. The chain couples TRBV4-1 to TRBJ1-2; no clear D gene. The CDR3 is 17 residues long. The ends were cut back, 4 bases at V and 7 bases at J, with 25 bases in the middle. Germline CDR1 and CDR2: MGHRA and YSYEKL.

This clonotype was observed many times. The junction and the germline gene differ at one end; a read error may be behind it. The V gene is TRBV28, the J gene TRBJ2-7; D is possibly TRBD1 or TRBD2 (5 bases each). The CDR3 is 15 amino acids. Germline CDR1 and CDR2: MDHEN and SYDVKM. The CDR3 here is CASSSRDRLYGLGRF. The DNA of the CDR3 is TGTGCCAGCAGTAGCCGGGACCGCCTCTATGGCCTCGGTAGGTTC. Drawing the rest from reference TRBV28 and TRBJ2-7, the complete variable domain is DVKVTQSSRYLVKRTGEKVFLECVQDMDHENMFWYRQDPGLGLRLIYFSYDVKMKEKGDIPEGYSVSREKKERFSLILESASTNQTSMYLCASSSRDRLYGLGRFGPGTRLTVT.

For this clonotype: A much larger clone differs from this one at a single base, so this may be a read error. The chain employs TRBV6-2 or TRBV6-3 and TRBJ1-1; D is perhaps TRBD1 (5 bases). Germline values: CDR1 MNHEY, CDR2 SVGEGT. Trimming took off 6 bases at V and 5 bases at J, with 19 bases between the two ends. The CDR3 is 15 residues long. CDR3 in DNA: TGTGCCAGCAGAGAACCAGGGACGGAAAGTACTGAAGCTTTCTTT. Protein: CASREPGTESTEAFF.

The table lists this clonotype with many counts. CDR3 sequence (DNA): TGTGCCAGCAGTTTAAAGGGACAGGGGGCAGGTGAGCAGTTCTTC. Its protein product is CASSLKGQGAGEQFF. The rearrangement uses TRBV12-3 or TRBV12-4 and TRBJ2-1; 12 bases map to TRBD1. V lost 2 bases, J lost 9 bases, and 5 bases stayed unmatched. The CDR3 has 15 amino acids.